A single T cell receptor (beta chain) is shown here with its context. Its antigen remains unidentified. A roughly 120-subject validation cohort, separate from the approximately 670-subject first cohort, supplied the donors. Data came from immunoSEQ multiplex PCR; TCRdb stores just in-frame clones and leaves some out. Of some 110,000 clones listed, about 87% are singletons. Between the trimmed V and J ends, which lost 3 bases and 2 bases, there was a span of 14 bases. The CDR3 has 15 amino acids. Germline V gene sequence: CDR1 LNHDA, CDR2 SQIVND (reference sequence). This entry is derived from a study of cytomegalovirus exposure and HLA in healthy donors. Study summary: The use of the same platform for the 100 to 150 validation repertoires and the 550 to 850 first-cohort repertoires was reported by a later analysis. Study-level results: A later analysis found first-cohort TCR clusters tended to co-occur in the 90 to 150 validation repertoires. Altogether, 150 or so TCR beta chains were recorded as cytomegalovirus-associated.

The sequenced sample was PBMCs. V and J are TRBV19 and TRBJ2-7; the D gene is possibly TRBD1 (5 bases). This clonotype originated in a man younger than 30 in good health and CMV-seronegative. The CDR3 loop reads CASSMLTVQPYEQYF. CDR3 in DNA: TGTGCCAGTAGTATGCTGACAGTCCAACCCTACGAGCAGTACTTC.